One sample yielded the 22 T cell receptor beta chains listed below, sequenced in a study of monozygotic twins with inflammatory bowel disease. TCRdb reprocessed the 5' RACE reads; each CDR3 protein has one entry and no DNA is given. Here the sample table reports fewer than 550,000 distinct CDR3 sequences. Sequencing used blood. The receptor set was obtained from a human donor with ulcerative colitis or Crohn's disease, or a healthy co-twin of an affected twin (not recorded which).

The genes are TRBV5-1 and TRBJ2-7; TCRdb lists TRBD2, though no DNA is available to test this call. The CDR3 loop spans 16 amino acids. From germline, CDR1 is SGHRS and CDR2 YFSETQ. The CDR3 is CASSLTDSGSAYEQYF. Full variable domain (missing parts from reference TRBV5-1 and TRBJ2-7): KAGVTQTPRYLIKTRGQQVTLSCSPISGHRSVSWYQQTPGQGLQFLFEYFSETQRNKGNFPGRFSGRQFSNSRSEMNVSTLELGDSALYLCASSLTDSGSAYEQYFGPGTRLTVT.

The rearrangement links TRBV12-3 or TRBV12-4 to TRBJ2-2; there is no DNA to check the TCRdb D call of TRBD2. CDR3 length equals 14 residues. The CDR3 here is CASTSPVDTGELFF.

The gene calls are TRBV12-3 or TRBV12-4 and TRBJ2-2; the TCRdb call, TRBD2, lacks DNA for checking. This CDR3 comprises 20 residues. Here the CDR3 reads CASSFVVAGAPYTNTGELFF.

J is TRBJ2-6 and V is TRBV27; without DNA, the TCRdb call of TRBD1 cannot be checked. Germline V gene sequence: CDR1 MNHEY, CDR2 SMNVEV (reference sequence). The CDR3 covers 17 residues. The CDR3 here is CASTPLTGGAGANVLTF.

V usage is TRBV6-2 or TRBV6-3 and J usage is TRBJ1-2. Germline V lookup: CDR1 MNHEY, CDR2 SVGEGT. The length of the CDR3 is 12 residues. The CDR3: CASTEPTYGYTF.

The chain has TRBV11-2 and TRBJ2-1; the D call from TCRdb, TRBD1, cannot be confirmed without DNA. The length of the CDR3 is 15 residues. The germline gives CDR1 SGHAT, CDR2 FQNNGV. The CDR3 sequence: CAGSSGWGTDNEQFF.

This chain connects TRBV7-2 to TRBJ2-2; the D call from TCRdb, TRBD2, cannot be confirmed without DNA. The CDR3 sequence is 15 residues long. CDR1 is SGHTA and CDR2 is FQGNSA in the germline V gene. The CDR3 sequence is CASSTGPSNTGELFF.

V gene TRBV12-3 or TRBV12-4 combines with J gene TRBJ1-1. The CDR3 consists of 12 residues. Here the CDR3 reads CASSLGSVEAFF.

This chain joins TRBV5-1 and TRBJ1-5. Per germline, CDR1 SGHRS and CDR2 YFSETQ. This CDR3 has 14 residues. CDR3 sequence: CASSLGGEGQPQHF.

This chain links TRBV3-1 with TRBJ1-2. Germline V gives CDR1 LGHDT, CDR2 YNNKEL (reference sequence). There are 16 residues in the CDR3. The CDR3 is CASSQESGTRVYGYTF. The full variable domain, in which reference TRBV3-1 and TRBJ1-2 provide the parts outside the CDR3, is DTAVSQTPKYLVTQMGNDKSIKCEQNLGHDTMYWYKQDSKKFLKIMFSYNNKELIINETVPNRFSPKSPDKAHLNLHINSLELGDSAVYFCASSQESGTRVYGYTFGSGTRLTVV.

The chain has TRBV7-2 and TRBJ2-3. The CDR3 extends over 12 amino acids. Germline CDR1 SGHTA, CDR2 FQGNSA. The CDR3 protein is CASSSPWDTQYF.

This rearrangement joins TRBV16 to TRBJ2-3; TCRdb gives TRBD2 as the D gene, but with no DNA this cannot be confirmed. Per the germline V gene, CDR1 is KGHSY and CDR2 is FQNENV. CDR3 size: 15 residues. The CDR3: CASSQLSGGEDTQYF.

The genes are TRBV7-3 and TRBJ2-1. The CDR3 spans 16 residues. Germline lookup yields CDR1 SGHTA and CDR2 FQGTGA. The chain's CDR3 is CASSLSPLGLYNEQFF.

The chain is built from TRBV21-1 and TRBJ1-2; the D call from TCRdb, TRBD1, cannot be confirmed without DNA. TRBV21-1 is a recognized pseudogene. The CDR3 sequence is 19 residues long. CDR3 residues: CASSKALLPAGTGNYGYTF.

V is TRBV2 and J is TRBJ2-1; no DNA is available, so the TRBD2 call from TCRdb remains unchecked. Germline V gene data show CDR1 as SNHLY and CDR2 as FYNNEI. The CDR3 is made up of 18 amino acids. CDR3 amino acids: CASRSGTSGVGPYNEQFF.

The rearrangement uses TRBV15 and TRBJ1-4; TCRdb names TRBD1, which stays unverified in the absence of DNA. Germline loops: CDR1 LNHNV, CDR2 YYDKDF (reference sequence). The CDR3 length is 16 residues. The CDR3 loop reads CATSTWTDRGNEKLFF.

The chain recombines TRBV30 with TRBJ1-1; the TCRdb call, TRBD1, lacks DNA for checking. Germline CDR1 and CDR2: GTSNPN and SVGIG (reference sequence). The CDR3 covers 15 residues. The CDR3 region is CAWSQDSPRNTEAFF.

V usage is TRBV18 and J usage is TRBJ1-1. Germline V gene sequence: CDR1 KGHSH, CDR2 LQKENI. The CDR3 loop spans 15 amino acids. CDR3 amino acids: CASSPPVVGSTEAFF.

The V gene is TRBV2, the J gene TRBJ2-3. Per germline, CDR1 SNHLY and CDR2 FYNNEI. The CDR3 contains 16 residues. The CDR3 loop reads CASSGSNPVSTDTQYF. The full variable domain, with the rest looked up from reference TRBV2 and TRBJ2-3, is EPEVTQTPSHQVTQMGQEVILRCVPISNHLYFYWYRQILGQKVEFLVSFYNNEISEKSEIFDDQFSVERPDGSNFTLKIRSTKLEDSAMYFCASSGSNPVSTDTQYFGPGTRLTVL.

This chain links TRBV7-2 with TRBJ1-1; TCRdb outputs TRBD1, but without DNA this stays unchecked. Germline-derived CDR1 and CDR2 are SGHTA and FQGNSA. The CDR3 sequence is 17 residues long. The CDR3 reads CASSLLQPGQGAAEAFF.

V usage is TRBV7-2 and J usage is TRBJ2-1; TCRdb's assignment of TRBD1 cannot be checked, as there is no DNA. The CDR3 consists of 15 residues. CDR1 SGHTA and CDR2 FQGNSA come from the germline V gene. CDR3 region: CASSSGQGGYNEQFF.

The chain employs TRBV3-1 and TRBJ2-2; TCRdb's D gene call, TRBD1, goes unchecked for lack of DNA. The germline V gene encodes CDR1 LGHDT and CDR2 YNNKEL (reference sequence). The CDR3 runs to 16 residues. CDR3 residues: CASSQVAGPNTGELFF.